This T cell receptor beta chain was documented in a study of cytomegalovirus exposure and HLA in healthy donors. As for the study in general: Among over 300 genotyped donors, approximately 80% fell in the Caucasian-associated ancestry cluster.

The PCR employed 60 Vbeta primers together with 13 Jbeta primers. Data came from immunoSEQ multiplex PCR; TCRdb stores just in-frame clones and leaves some out. In all, the sample yields about 140,000 clones. The germline V and J ends were trimmed by 10 bases and 1 base, with 13 bases remaining between them. The CDR3 sequence is 13 residues long. In germline, CDR1 is WNHNN, CDR2 SYGVQD (reference sequence). Specimen: PBMCs. This clonotype was sampled from a middle-aged man in good health and CMV-seronegative. The gene calls are TRBV10-1 and TRBJ1-2, with a tentative D call TRBD1 (5 bases). This CDR3 is CATSGGVNYGYTF. The DNA of the CDR3 is TGCGCCACCTCGGGGGGGGTTAACTATGGCTACACCTTC.